The 28 T cell receptor beta chains below were found in one sample sequenced in a study of blood T cell repertoires in COVID-19. Measured with immunoSEQ multiplex PCR; TCRdb has only the in-frame clones, and not every one. The sample includes around 460,000 clones, around 90% of them seen just once. Sample: peripheral blood. These receptors were collected from a man younger than 30 with COVID-19, enrolled during active disease.

The rearrangement joins TRBV30 to TRBJ1-4, with TRBD1 matching 9 bases. Unmatched junction bases numbered 6, after V lost 8 bases and J lost 8 bases. CDR3 length: 12 amino acids. Germline V lookup: CDR1 GTSNPN, CDR2 SVGIG (reference sequence). CDR3 region: CAGGQGGEKLFF. The CDR3 DNA sequence: TGTGCCGGGGGACAGGGAGGCGAAAAACTGTTTTTT.

This clone was seen only a few times. V is TRBV7-9 and J is TRBJ2-5; D unclear. Trimming took off 5 bases at V and 5 bases at J, with 9 bases between the two ends. The CDR3 contains 12 residues. Germline V gene lookup returns CDR1 SEHNR and CDR2 FQNEAQ (reference sequence). This chain's CDR3 is CASSLSVETQYF. CDR3 sequence (DNA): TGTGCCAGCAGCCTAAGCGTTGAGACCCAGTACTTC.

V gene TRBV10-2 combines with J gene TRBJ2-7; possibly TRBD2 for D (6 bases). CDR1 is WSHSY, CDR2 SAAADI, per germline. This CDR3 contains 12 residues. With 6 bases removed from V and 5 bases from J, the gap between germline ends came to 11 bases. CDR3 protein: CASRDAGNEQYF. CDR3 sequence (DNA): TGCGCCAGCAGAGACGCGGGGAACGAGCAGTACTTC.

The V gene is TRBV4-1, the J gene TRBJ1-2; D gene uncertain. CDR1 and CDR2 (germline): MGHRA, YSYEKL. The CDR3 covers 16 residues. V shed 0 bases and J shed 6 bases, with 17 bases lying between them. The DNA of the CDR3 is TGCGCCAGCAGCCAAGATTCTTCCGAGAGGTGGGATGGCTACACCTTC. It is translated as CASSQDSSERWDGYTF.

The V call is TRBV11-1, the J call TRBJ2-3; unclear D gene. The germline V and J ends were trimmed by 1 base and 6 bases, with 11 bases remaining between them. The CDR3 contains 14 residues. Germline V gene sequence: CDR1 SGHAT, CDR2 FQDESV (reference sequence). The CDR3 here is CASSLGSRRDTQYF. DNA of the CDR3: TGTGCCAGCAGCTTAGGGTCTCGCCGGGATACGCAGTATTTT.

This clone was picked up a small number of times. The chain has TRBV2 and TRBJ1-6; 8 positions match TRBD1. After removal of 5 bases from V and 8 bases from J, the junction contained 8 bases not matched to a gene. In germline, CDR1 is SNHLY, CDR2 FYNNEI. The length of the CDR3 is 15 residues. The CDR3 sequence is CASSSGDRRDSPLHF. The CDR3 nucleotides read TGTGCCAGCAGTAGCGGGGACAGGCGGGATTCACCCCTCCACTTT.

J is TRBJ2-7 and V is TRBV5-4, with TRBD2 identical over 14 bases. V dropped 6 bases and J dropped 3; count of bases not matched to a gene: 14. Germline V gene sequence: CDR1 SGHNT, CDR2 YYREEE (reference sequence). The CDR3 runs to 18 residues. The CDR3, as DNA: TGTGCCAGCACCAACAAAGGGACTAGCGGGGGTACCTACTACGAGCAGTACTTC. Residues: CASTNKGTSGGTYYEQYF.

The V gene is TRBV14, the J gene TRBJ2-3; perhaps TRBD2 as D (6 bases). The CDR3 contains 16 residues. The V and J ends lost 1 base and 1 base respectively, with 12 bases between them. Germline values: CDR1 SGHDN, CDR2 FVKESK. The CDR3 DNA follows: TGTGCCAGCAGCCAAGGCTGGGGACTCCGCACAGATACGCAGTATTTT. It is translated as CASSQGWGLRTDTQYF. Together with reference TRBV14 and TRBJ2-3, the CDR3 gives the full variable domain: EAGVTQFPSHSVIEKGQTVTLRCDPISGHDNLYWYRRVMGKEIKFLLHFVKESKQDESGMPNNRFLAERTGGTYSTLKVQPAELEDSGVYFCASSQGWGLRTDTQYFGPGTRLTVL.

The rearrangement joins TRBV10-2 to TRBJ2-5; D is perhaps TRBD2 (6 bases). The CDR3 runs 12 residues. Germline-derived CDR1 and CDR2 are WSHSY and SAAADI. The V and J ends lost 8 bases and 0 bases respectively, with 7 bases between them. The CDR3 DNA reads TGCGCCAGCGGACTACACCAAGAGACCCAGTACTTC. It encodes CASGLHQETQYF.

This chain links TRBV18 with TRBJ2-5, with D perhaps TRBD1 (5 bases). The germline CDR1 and CDR2 sequences are KGHSH and LQKENI. Trimming left V 2 bases short and J 4 bases short, with 8 bases between. CDR3 length equals 13 residues. This chain's CDR3 is CASSPETVETQYF. The CDR3 nucleotides read TGTGCCAGCTCACCAGAGACAGTAGAGACCCAGTACTTC.

This chain connects TRBV11-3 to TRBJ2-1; 14 bases match TRBD2. V shed 5 bases and J 10 bases; nucleotides not matched to a gene: 13. From germline, CDR1 is SGHNT and CDR2 YENEEA. The CDR3 contains 17 residues. As DNA, the CDR3 is TGTGCCAGCAGCCAAGGGACTAGCGGGAGTTGGGGCTCCGAGCAGTTCTTC. Its protein is CASSQGTSGSWGSEQFF.

This chain connects TRBV18 to TRBJ1-2, with D perhaps TRBD1 (6 bases). CDR3 size: 14 residues. Trimming removed 6 bases from V and 6 bases from J, with 17 bases in between. Germline values: CDR1 KGHSH, CDR2 LQKENI. The DNA for the CDR3 is TGTGCCAGCTCGCCTGGACAGAGCCGGGATGGCTACACCTTC. This codes for CASSPGQSRDGYTF.

The rearrangement links TRBV5-8 to TRBJ2-3; 7 nucleotides agree with TRBD2. V was clipped by 7 bases and J by 3 bases; unmatched bases: 2. Germline V lookup: CDR1 SGHTS, CDR2 YDEGEE. The CDR3 is 12 amino acids. The CDR3 loop is CASWGGTDTQYF. The CDR3 coding sequence is TGTGCCAGCTGGGGGGGAACAGATACGCAGTATTTT.

The chain uses TRBV27 and TRBJ2-7; D is possibly TRBD1 (5 bases). Looked up from germline, CDR1 is MNHEY and CDR2 is SMNVEV (reference sequence). The CDR3 runs to 13 residues. Trimming left V 2 bases short and J 5 bases short, with 10 bases between. CDR3 DNA: TGTGCCAGCAGTTTACTGGGGCCGGACGAGCAGTACTTC. It is translated as CASSLLGPDEQYF.

This clone was seen a single time. J is TRBJ2-1 and V is TRBV27, with 13 bases aligning to TRBD2. The CDR3 loop spans 15 amino acids. Germline lookup yields CDR1 MNHEY and CDR2 SMNVEV (reference sequence). V lost 7 bases, J lost 2 bases, and 2 bases stayed unmatched. In DNA form, the CDR3 reads TGTGCCAGCAAAACTAGCGGGAGGGCCTACAATGAGCAGTTCTTC. This sequence encodes CASKTSGRAYNEQFF.

CDR3 sequence (DNA): TGTGCCTGGAGTACCCTCCGCGGTGAGCAGTTCTTC. Its protein is CAWSTLRGEQFF. The rearrangement joins TRBV30 to TRBJ2-1; D is undetermined. This CDR3 is 12 amino acids long. V was pared by 2 bases and J by 9 bases, with 11 bases between. CDR1 and CDR2 from the germline V gene are GTSNPN and SVGIG (reference sequence). The variable domain in full, with the rest retrieved from reference TRBV30 and TRBJ2-1, is SQTIHQWPATLVQPVGSPLSLECTVEGTSNPNLYWYRQAAGRGLQLLFYSVGIGQISSEVPQNLSASRPQDRQFILSSKKLLLSDSGFYLCAWSTLRGEQFFGPGTRLTVL.

The rearrangement uses TRBV11-3 and TRBJ2-7, with 10 bases identical to TRBD2. Germline V gene sequence: CDR1 SGHNT, CDR2 YENEEA. With 5 bases clipped from V and 0 bases from J, the junction kept 4 bases outside the gene matches. The CDR3 spans 15 residues. DNA for the CDR3: TGTGCCAGCAGCCTTACTAGCGGGGACTCCTACGAGCAGTACTTC. It is translated as CASSLTSGDSYEQYF.

J is TRBJ2-1 and V is TRBV28; TRBD1 agrees at 9 bases. The CDR3 is 15 residues long. The junction had 9 bases not matched to a gene; V was cut back by 6 bases and J by 6 bases. The V gene's germline CDR1 is MDHEN and CDR2 SYDVKM. The CDR3 reads CASSLPGTGTNEQFF. For the CDR3, the DNA is TGTGCCAGCAGCCTACCCGGGACAGGGACCAATGAGCAGTTCTTC.

The chain recombines TRBV12-5 with TRBJ2-7; 9 nucleotides match TRBD1. The CDR3 extends over 15 amino acids. Germline CDR1 reads LGHNT; CDR2 reads FRNRAP. J gave up 6 bases and V 2 bases, and 8 bases lay outside the gene matches. The CDR3 reads CASGLQQGAQSEQYF. DNA for the CDR3: TGTGCTAGTGGTTTGCAACAGGGGGCGCAGAGCGAGCAGTACTTC.

The chain is built from TRBV6-5 and TRBJ2-7, with 8 bases lining up with TRBD1. With V trimmed by 6 bases and J by 0 bases, 7 bases remained unmatched. The CDR3 consists of 15 residues. The germline V gene has CDR1 MNHEY and CDR2 SVGAGI. CDR3 loop: CASRKTGAVSYEQYF. The CDR3 DNA follows: TGTGCCAGCAGGAAGACAGGGGCCGTCTCCTACGAGCAGTACTTC.

The chain couples TRBV21-1 to TRBJ1-1; the D segment call TRBD1 is taken from the table without a DNA check. TRBV21-1 is listed as a pseudogene. The CDR3 has 16 residues. The DNA of the CDR3 is TGTGCCAGCAGCAAAGACAAAAAACAGGCGAACACTGAAGCTTTCTTT. Protein product: CASSKDKKQANTEAFF.

The genes are TRBV29-1 and TRBJ1-3; D gene ambiguous. Trimming shortened V by 5 bases and J by 0 bases, and 17 bases separated the two germline ends. Per germline, CDR1 SQVTM and CDR2 ANQGSEA. The CDR3 contains 16 residues. The CDR3 DNA reads TGCAGCGTTTCAGGATCTTCCCTGGACTCTGGAAACACCATATATTTT. This translates into CSVSGSSLDSGNTIYF.

The chain recombines TRBV2 with TRBJ2-1; 10 bases align to TRBD2. The V gene's germline CDR1 is SNHLY and CDR2 FYNNEI. CDR3 length equals 14 residues. The V gene end was trimmed by 4 bases and the J gene end by 7 bases; junction bases not matched to a gene: 4. CDR3 residues: CASSAPTSGNEQFF. The CDR3 DNA reads TGTGCCAGCAGTGCGCCGACTAGCGGGAATGAGCAGTTCTTC.

This clone was seen a handful of times. The chain recombines TRBV6-5 with TRBJ1-2; D call uncertain. The germline CDR1 and CDR2 sequences are MNHEY and SVGAGI. Between the trimmed V and J ends, which lost 6 bases and 1 base, there was a span of 9 bases. The CDR3 is made up of 13 amino acids. CDR3 protein: CASSPINNYGYTF. The DNA of the CDR3 is TGTGCCAGCAGCCCAATCAATAACTATGGCTACACCTTC.

This chain joins TRBV6-5 and TRBJ2-1; 7 bases line up with TRBD1. The ends lost 5 bases at V and 4 bases at J; junction bases unmatched: 8. CDR3 length: 15 residues. CDR1 is MNHEY and CDR2 is SVGAGI in the germline V gene. In nucleotides, the CDR3 is TGTGCCAGCAGTCCTCGGACAGGCGCTTACAATGAGCAGTTCTTC. This translates into CASSPRTGAYNEQFF.

This chain's CDR3 is CASSARGAGANVLTF. CDR3 sequence (DNA): TGTGCCAGCAGCGCACGCGGTGCTGGGGCCAACGTCCTGACTTTC. The chain recombines TRBV2 with TRBJ2-6; no definite D call. This CDR3 is built from 15 residues. CDR1 SNHLY and CDR2 FYNNEI come from the germline V gene. V lost 6 bases and J lost 2, with 11 bases in between.

The chain combines TRBV27 with TRBJ2-3, with a weak D call TRBD1 (6 bases). V was clipped by 2 bases and J by 2 bases, with 8 bases between them. The CDR3 has 14 amino acids. Germline lookup yields CDR1 MNHEY and CDR2 SMNVEV (reference sequence). As DNA, the CDR3 is TGTGCCAGCAGTTTAACAGGGTACACAGATACGCAGTATTTT. It yields the protein CASSLTGYTDTQYF.

The V and J genes are TRBV6-2 or TRBV6-3 and TRBJ2-3, with 9 bases lining up with TRBD2. Germline V gene sequence: CDR1 MNHEY, CDR2 SVGEGT. The trim removed 2 bases at V and 4 bases at J, leaving 7 bases unmatched. The CDR3 extends over 16 amino acids. Here the CDR3 reads CASSYGSSGTADTQYF. In nucleotides, the CDR3 is TGTGCCAGCAGTTACGGTTCTAGCGGGACCGCAGATACGCAGTATTTT.